This T cell receptor beta chain was observed in a study of T cell repertoires and Cas9 in healthy adults. As for the study in general: SpCas9-reactive CD4 and CD8 T cells were characterized for potency, cytotoxicity and lineage. Study results and limitations: SpCas9-reactive regulatory T cells reportedly mitigated SpCas9-reactive effector T cells in vitro.

Sequencing was performed with immunoSEQ multiplex PCR; in TCRdb, only in-frame clones are kept and a portion is missing. The top ten hold roughly 1.5% of the sample, which has roughly 13,000 clones, roughly 87% seen once. A remark on this clone: Its specificity is not known.

Sequenced: Tregs (CD4+, CD25+, CD127-, CD137-, CD154-) from PBMCs; culture status not recorded. The sequence derives from a human donor in good health.

The CDR3 DNA follows: TGTGCCAGCAGCTTAGTAGCAGGGGCAACTCAGCCCCAGCATTTT. It is translated as CASSLVAGATQPQHF. This sequence joins TRBV7-2 and TRBJ1-5; D might be TRBD1 (6 bases). Trimming pared 1 base from V and 6 bases from J, leaving 13 bases between. The CDR3 is 15 residues long. CDR1 and CDR2 (germline): SGHTA, FQGNSA.